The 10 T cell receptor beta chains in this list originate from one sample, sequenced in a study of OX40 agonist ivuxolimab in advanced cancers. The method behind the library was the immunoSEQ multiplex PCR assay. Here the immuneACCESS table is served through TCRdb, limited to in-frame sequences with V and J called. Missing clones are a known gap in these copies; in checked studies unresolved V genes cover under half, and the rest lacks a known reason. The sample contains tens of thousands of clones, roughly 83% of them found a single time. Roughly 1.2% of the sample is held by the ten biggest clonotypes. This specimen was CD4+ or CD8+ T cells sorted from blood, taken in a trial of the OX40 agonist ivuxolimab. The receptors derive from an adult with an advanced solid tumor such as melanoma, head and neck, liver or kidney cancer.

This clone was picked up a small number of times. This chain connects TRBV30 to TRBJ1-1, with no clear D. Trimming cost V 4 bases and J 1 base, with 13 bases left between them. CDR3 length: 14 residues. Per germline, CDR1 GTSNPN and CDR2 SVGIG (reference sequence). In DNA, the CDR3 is TGTGCCTGGATTCCAACTACAGAGAACACTGAAGCTTTCTTT. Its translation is CAWIPTTENTEAFF.

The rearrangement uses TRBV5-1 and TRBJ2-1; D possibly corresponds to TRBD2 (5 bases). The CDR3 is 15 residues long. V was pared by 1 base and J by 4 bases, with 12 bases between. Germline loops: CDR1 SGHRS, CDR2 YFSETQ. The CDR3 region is CASSLQTAEYNEQFF. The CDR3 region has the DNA TGCGCCAGCAGCTTGCAAACAGCGGAGTACAATGAGCAGTTCTTC.

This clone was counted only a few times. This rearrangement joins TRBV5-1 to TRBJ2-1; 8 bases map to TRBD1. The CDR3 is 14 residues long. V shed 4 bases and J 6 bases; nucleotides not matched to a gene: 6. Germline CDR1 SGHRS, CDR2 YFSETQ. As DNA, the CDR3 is TGCGCCAGCAGCAGGGGACAGGAAGGCAATGAGCAGTTCTTC. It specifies CASSRGQEGNEQFF.

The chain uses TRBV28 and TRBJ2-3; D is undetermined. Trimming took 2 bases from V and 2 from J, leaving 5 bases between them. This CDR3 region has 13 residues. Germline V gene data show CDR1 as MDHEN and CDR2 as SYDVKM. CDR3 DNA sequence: TGTGCCAGCAGTTTACCCCACACAGATACGCAGTATTTT. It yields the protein CASSLPHTDTQYF.

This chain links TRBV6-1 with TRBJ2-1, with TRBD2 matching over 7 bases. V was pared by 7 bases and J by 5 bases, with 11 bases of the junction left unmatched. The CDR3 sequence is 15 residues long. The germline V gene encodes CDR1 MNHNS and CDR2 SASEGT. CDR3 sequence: CASTALAVNDNEQFF. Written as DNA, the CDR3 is TGTGCCAGCACCGCCCTAGCGGTAAATGACAATGAGCAGTTCTTC.

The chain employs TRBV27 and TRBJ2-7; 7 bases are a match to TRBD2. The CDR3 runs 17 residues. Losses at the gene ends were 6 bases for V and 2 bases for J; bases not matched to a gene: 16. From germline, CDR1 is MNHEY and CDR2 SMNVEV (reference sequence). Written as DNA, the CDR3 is TGTGCCAGCAGCCGTAAACTAGCAGGCGGGGGAACCTACGAGCAGTACTTC. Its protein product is CASSRKLAGGGTYEQYF.

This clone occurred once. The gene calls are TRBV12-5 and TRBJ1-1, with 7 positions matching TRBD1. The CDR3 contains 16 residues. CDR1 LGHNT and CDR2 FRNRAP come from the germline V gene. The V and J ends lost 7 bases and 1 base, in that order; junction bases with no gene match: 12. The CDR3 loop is CASAIIRDSKNTEAFF. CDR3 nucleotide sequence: TGTGCTAGTGCCATTATTCGGGACAGCAAGAACACTGAAGCTTTCTTT.

The CDR3, as DNA: TGTGCCAGCAGCTTAGGCAACCTGGGCAATGAGCAGTTCTTC. It encodes CASSLGNLGNEQFF. This chain links TRBV11-3 with TRBJ2-1; D is unclear. CDR3 size: 14 residues. The ends were cut back, 1 base at V and 6 bases at J, with 10 bases in the middle. CDR1 and CDR2 from the germline V gene are SGHNT and YENEEA. Complete variable domain (other parts from reference TRBV11-3 and TRBJ2-1): EAGVVQSPRYKIIEKKQPVAFWCNPISGHNTLYWYLQNLGQGPELLIRYENEEAVDDSQLPKDRFSAERLKGVDSTLKIQPAELGDSAVYLCASSLGNLGNEQFFGPGTRLTVL.

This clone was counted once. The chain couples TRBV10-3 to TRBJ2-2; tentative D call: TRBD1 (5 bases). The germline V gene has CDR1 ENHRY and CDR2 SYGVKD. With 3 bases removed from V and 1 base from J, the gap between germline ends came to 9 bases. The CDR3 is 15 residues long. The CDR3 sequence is CAISETDRNTGELFF. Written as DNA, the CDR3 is TGTGCCATCAGTGAAACCGACAGGAACACCGGGGAGCTGTTTTTT.

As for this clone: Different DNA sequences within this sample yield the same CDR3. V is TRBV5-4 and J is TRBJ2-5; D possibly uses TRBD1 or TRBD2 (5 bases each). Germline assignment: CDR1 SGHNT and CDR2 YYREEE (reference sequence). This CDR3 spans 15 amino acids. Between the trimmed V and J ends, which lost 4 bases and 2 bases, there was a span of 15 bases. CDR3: CASSPDRGLQETQYF. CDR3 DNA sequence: TGTGCCAGCAGCCCGGACCGGGGCCTTCAAGAGACCCAGTACTTC.